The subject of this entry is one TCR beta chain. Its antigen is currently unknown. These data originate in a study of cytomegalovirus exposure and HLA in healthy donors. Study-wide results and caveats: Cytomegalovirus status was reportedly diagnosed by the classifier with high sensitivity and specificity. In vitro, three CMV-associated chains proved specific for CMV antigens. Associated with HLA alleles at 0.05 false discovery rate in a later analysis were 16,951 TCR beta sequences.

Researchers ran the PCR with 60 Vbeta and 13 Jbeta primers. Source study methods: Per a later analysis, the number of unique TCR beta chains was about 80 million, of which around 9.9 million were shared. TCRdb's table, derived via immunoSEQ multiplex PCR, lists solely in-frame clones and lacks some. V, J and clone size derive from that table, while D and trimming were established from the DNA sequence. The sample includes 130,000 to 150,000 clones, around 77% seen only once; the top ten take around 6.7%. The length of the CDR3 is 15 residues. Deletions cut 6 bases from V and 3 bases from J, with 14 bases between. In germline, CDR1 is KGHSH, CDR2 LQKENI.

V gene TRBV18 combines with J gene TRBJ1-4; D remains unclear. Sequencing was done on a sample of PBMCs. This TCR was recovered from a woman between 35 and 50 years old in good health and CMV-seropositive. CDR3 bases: TGTGCCAGCTCGTCAAATTCCCCCCCTAATGAAAAACTGTTTTTT. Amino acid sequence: CASSSNSPPNEKLFF.